The count of the clone carrying this TCR beta chain is one. The data derive from a study of blood T cell repertoires in COVID-19. Across the study: The United States, Italy and Spain were the sources of the acute and convalescent COVID-19 samples. The cDNA or gDNA used as material had been derived from T cells, B-cell-depleted T cells, or PBMCs.

Germline V gives CDR1 MNHEY, CDR2 SMNVEV (reference sequence). V was shortened by 3 bases and J by 7 bases, with 12 bases between the two germline ends. This CDR3 is 13 amino acids long. In the original analysis: Scientists estimated how many nucleated cells there were by amplifying reference gene primers. Profiled with immunoSEQ multiplex PCR; TCRdb holds only in-frame clones, not every one. V and J calls and clone size are copied from that table; D and trimming were computed from the DNA. The sample shows roughly 120,000 clones, approximately 87% of them seen only once. Sequencing used peripheral blood. This clonotype was sampled from a man in his thirties or forties with acute or convalescent COVID-19. The V gene is TRBV27, the J gene TRBJ1-2, with a tentative D call TRBD1 (6 bases). The CDR3 DNA reads as TGTGCCAGCAGTTTGTCCCAGGGGTCTGGCTACACCTTC. Its translation: CASSLSQGSGYTF.